There are many counts of the clone carrying this TCR beta chain. TCRdb reprocessed the PCR reads via MiXCR and lists one record per CDR3 protein. This sample yields just under 650,000 distinct CDR3 sequences, of which 15% to 20% are seen a single time; roughly 0.83% belongs to the top ten. This record belongs to a study of molecular identifiers for immune sequencing clone quantification. Input material: naive CD8+ T cells from blood, with Jurkat cell RNA spiked in. Subset reported: FACS-sorted CD8+CD4-CCR7+CD45RA+ naive T cells. The TCR was taken from a human donor in good health. Some libraries in this study had Jurkat cell RNA spiked in.

CDR3 sequence (DNA): TGTGCCAGCAGTTTAATCCGGGAGGACACAGATACGCAGTATTTT. Translation gives CASSLIREDTDTQYF. The V gene is TRBV28, the J gene TRBJ2-3, with 7 bases aligning to TRBD2. V shed 2 bases and J 2 bases; nucleotides not matched to a gene: 4. The germline CDR1 and CDR2 sequences are MDHEN and SYDVKM. CDR3 length: 15 residues.